The source of this T cell receptor beta chain is a study of T cell repertoires in cytomegalovirus infection. Across the study: The public TCR beta signatures pointed to both CMV infection and matching HLA type.

TCRdb redid the calling of the reads with MiXCR, one entry per CDR3 protein. The repertoire has roughly 250,000 distinct CDR3 sequences, over 9% of them found once; the top ten carry approximately 1.8%. In its sample, this clonotype was seen many times. Its antigen is undetermined. Study-wide results and limits: Totalled public TCR beta family frequency picked out people who carried CMV plus the relevant HLA. The response measured ex vivo was dominated by TCR beta clonotypes (HLA-C-restricted and CMV-specific).

Trimming took 5 bases from V and 1 from J; bases not matched to a gene: 4. CDR1 SGHRS and CDR2 YFSETQ come from the germline V gene. The CDR3 is made up of 16 amino acids. The sequence was collected from a human donor in good health (CMV status not recorded). Some clones in this sample may be carry-over from other donors' samples. This chain connects TRBV5-1 to TRBJ2-6, with 9 bases that match TRBD1. The sequenced sample was PBMCs. This CDR3 is CASRTGGASGANVLTF. DNA of the CDR3: TGCGCCAGCAGAACAGGGGGCGCGTCTGGGGCCAACGTCCTGACTTTC.